This T cell receptor beta chain was captured in a study of T cell responses to AZD1222 COVID-19 vaccine. Study-level background: Second doses that came at about 4 or about 12 weeks were put together. Study-level results: Donors skewed white British and female; clonal diversity was possibly underestimated. Baseline serology detected seropositivity in only six AZD1222 recipients. Only after the peak T cell response were repertoires sampled.

A note on this clone: Its antigen is as yet unknown.

The CDR3 has 13 amino acids. Germline V lookup: CDR1 LNHDA, CDR2 SQIVND (reference sequence). With 7 bases removed from V and 6 bases from J, the gap between germline ends came to 13 bases. Repertoires were generated with immunoSEQ multiplex PCR, while TCRdb's copy carries only in-frame clones and drops some. The table lists about 130,000 clones, 88% of them singletons. This chain links TRBV19 with TRBJ1-5; D is perhaps TRBD1 (6 bases). The receptor was isolated from an adult in good health. Source: peripheral blood, taken on day 0 of AZD1222 vaccination. The CDR3 DNA sequence: TGTGCCAGTACCGCACAGGGAGTTCAGCCCCAGCATTTT. Protein sequence: CASTAQGVQPQHF. The variable domain in full, completed from reference TRBV19 and TRBJ1-5, reads DGGITQSPKYLFRKEGQNVTLSCEQNLNHDAMYWYRQDPGQGLRLIYYSQIVNDFQKGDIAEGYSVSREKKESFPLTVTSAQKNPTAFYLCASTAQGVQPQHFGDGTRLSIL.